Presented here are 12 T cell receptor beta chains from one specimen sequenced in a study of blood T cell repertoires in COVID-19. Sequenced by immunoSEQ multiplex PCR; TCRdb stores in-frame clones only, minus some. Here the sample spans some 300,000 clones, around 90% being singletons. The specimen sequenced was peripheral blood. The source is a man aged 18 to 35 with active or convalescent COVID-19.

CDR3 region: CASSLAGALLLYF. The CDR3 nucleotides read TGTGCCAGCAGCTTAGCGGGGGCTCTCCTTTTATACTTC. V gene TRBV7-2 combines with J gene TRBJ2-5; possible D gene TRBD1, 6 bases. Germline CDR1 SGHTA, CDR2 FQGNSA. V was pared by 0 bases and J by 14 bases, with 16 bases between. This CDR3 is built from 13 residues.

V usage is TRBV27 and J usage is TRBJ1-4, with D possibly matching TRBD1 (6 bases). Germline CDR1 reads MNHEY; CDR2 reads SMNVEV (reference sequence). The CDR3 is 16 residues long. V was shortened by 2 bases and J by 0 bases, with 10 bases between the two germline ends. Here the CDR3 reads CASSLAGAATNEKLFF. CDR3 DNA sequence: TGTGCCAGCAGTTTAGCGGGGGCAGCAACTAATGAAAAACTGTTTTTT.

V is TRBV25-1 and J is TRBJ2-5, with TRBD1 matching over 7 bases. Trimming took 7 bases from V and 5 from J; bases not matched to a gene: 7. The CDR3 contains 13 residues. Germline loops: CDR1 MGHDK, CDR2 SYGVNS. The CDR3 region is CASNRQQGETQYF. CDR3 DNA: TGTGCCAGCAACCGCCAACAGGGGGAGACCCAGTACTTC.

A remark on this clone: At one of its ends the junction is not consistent with the germline gene, which may arise from a read error. The V gene is TRBV15, the J gene TRBJ2-1; the match to TRBD2 covers 10 bases. The CDR3 loop spans 18 amino acids. Germline-derived CDR1 and CDR2 are LNHNV and YYDKDF (reference sequence). Here the CDR3 reads CPTRSGGGSGQEYNEQFF. The CDR3, as DNA: TGTCCCACCCGCAGCGGGGGGGGGAGTGGGCAAGAATACAATGAGCAGTTCTTC.

The chain joins TRBV11-2 to TRBJ1-4; perhaps TRBD1 as D (5 bases). This CDR3 comprises 16 residues. V was cut by 1 base and J by 1 base, with 10 bases left in between. CDR1 is SGHAT, CDR2 FQNNGV, per germline. The CDR3 DNA reads as TGTGCCAGCAGCTTAGGCAGGGTGGGAACTAATGAAAAACTGTTTTTT. Amino acid sequence: CASSLGRVGTNEKLFF.

The chain links TRBV6-7 to TRBJ2-5; 8 bases match TRBD1. TRBV6-7 is marked as an open reading frame, function uncertain. This CDR3 region has 16 residues. V lost 2 bases and J lost 5; bases outside the gene matches: 10. The CDR3 loop reads CASSYPPRQGWETQYF. In nucleotides, the CDR3 is TGTGCCAGCAGTTACCCGCCCCGACAGGGGTGGGAGACCCAGTACTTC.

The chain carries TRBV6-5 and TRBJ1-2; D is unresolved. The germline gives CDR1 MNHEY, CDR2 SVGAGI. There are 10 residues in the CDR3. V was pared by 6 bases and J by 5 bases, with 4 bases between. Here the CDR3 reads CASSLYGYTF. The DNA for the CDR3 is TGTGCCAGCAGCCTATATGGCTACACCTTC.

The chain joins TRBV3-1 (or the pseudogene TRBV3-2) to TRBJ1-1; D may be TRBD1 (5 bases). The CDR3 covers 14 residues. With 0 bases removed from V and 6 bases from J, the gap between germline ends came to 11 bases. Germline CDR1 reads LGHDT; CDR2 reads YNNKEL (reference sequence). CDR3 loop: CASSQDGGVAEAFF. CDR3 DNA sequence: TGTGCCAGCAGCCAAGATGGAGGGGTGGCTGAAGCTTTCTTT.

V is TRBV6-6 and J is TRBJ2-5; 10 bases line up with TRBD2. CDR1 is MNHNY and CDR2 is SVGAGI in the germline V gene (reference sequence). The CDR3 sequence is 16 residues long. V gave up 2 bases and J gave up 5 bases; unmatched junction bases: 8. The DNA of the CDR3 is TGTGCCAGCAGTTACCGCCAGCGGGGGGGTTTGGAGACCCAGTACTTC. This gives the protein CASSYRQRGGLETQYF.

This chain uses TRBV19 with TRBJ2-1; 7 bases agree with TRBD1. Germline trimming cut 5 bases from V and 6 bases from J; bases unmatched to any gene: 10. Germline V gene data show CDR1 as LNHDA and CDR2 as SQIVND (reference sequence). The CDR3 covers 15 residues. CDR3 in DNA: TGTGCCAGTAGTCCCCTTTGGGACAGAGGCAATGAGCAGTTCTTC. Translating it yields CASSPLWDRGNEQFF. The full variable domain, in which reference TRBV19 and TRBJ2-1 provide the parts outside the CDR3, is DGGITQSPKYLFRKEGQNVTLSCEQNLNHDAMYWYRQDPGQGLRLIYYSQIVNDFQKGDIAEGYSVSREKKESFPLTVTSAQKNPTAFYLCASSPLWDRGNEQFFGPGTRLTVL.

The rearrangement uses TRBV10-2 and TRBJ1-4; 8 bases match TRBD1. After removal of 7 bases from V and 6 bases from J, the junction contained 7 bases not matched to a gene. This CDR3 has 14 residues. The germline V gene has CDR1 WSHSY and CDR2 SAAADI. The CDR3 region has the DNA TGCGCCAGCAAGAGGACAGGGTCCCATGAAAAACTGTTTTTT. Its translation is CASKRTGSHEKLFF.

The chain links TRBV6-6 to TRBJ1-4; D unresolved. This CDR3 region has 11 residues. In germline, CDR1 is MNHNY, CDR2 SVGAGI (reference sequence). V was pared by 6 bases and J by 3 bases, with 2 bases between. The CDR3 is CASSSNEKLFF. The CDR3, as DNA: TGTGCCAGCAGCTCTAATGAAAAACTGTTTTTT.